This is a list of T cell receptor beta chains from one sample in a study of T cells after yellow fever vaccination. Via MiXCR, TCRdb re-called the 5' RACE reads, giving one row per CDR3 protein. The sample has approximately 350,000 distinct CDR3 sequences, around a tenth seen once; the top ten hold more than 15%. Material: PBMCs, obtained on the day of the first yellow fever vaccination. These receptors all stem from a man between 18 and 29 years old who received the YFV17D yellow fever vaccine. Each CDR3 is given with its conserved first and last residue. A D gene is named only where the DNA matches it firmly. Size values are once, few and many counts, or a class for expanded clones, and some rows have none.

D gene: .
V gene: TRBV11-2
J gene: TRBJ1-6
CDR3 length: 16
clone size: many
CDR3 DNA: TGTGCCAGCAGCCTTATACAGAGCTCCTATAATTCACCCCTCCACTTT
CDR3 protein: CASSLIQSSYNSPLHF

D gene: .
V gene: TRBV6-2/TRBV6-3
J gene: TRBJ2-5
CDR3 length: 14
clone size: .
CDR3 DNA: TGTGCCAGCAGCCCGGGACTTACGCAAGAGACCCAGTACTTC
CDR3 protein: CASSPGLTQETQYF

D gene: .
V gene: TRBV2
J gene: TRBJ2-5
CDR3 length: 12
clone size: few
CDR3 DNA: TGTGCCAGCAGTGAGCTTTGGGAGACCCAGTACTTC
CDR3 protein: CASSELWETQYF

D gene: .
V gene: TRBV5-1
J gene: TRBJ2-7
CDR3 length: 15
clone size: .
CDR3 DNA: TGCGCCAGCAGCTCCACTACAGGGTTCACCTACGAGCAGTACTTC
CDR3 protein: CASSSTTGFTYEQYF

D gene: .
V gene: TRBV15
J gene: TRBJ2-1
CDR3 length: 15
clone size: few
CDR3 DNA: TGTGCCACCAGCACTCGAAGGGCAGGGTACAATGAGCAGTTCTTC
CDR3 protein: CATSTRRAGYNEQFF

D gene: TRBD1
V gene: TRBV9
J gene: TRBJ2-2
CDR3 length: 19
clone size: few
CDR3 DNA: TGTGCCAGCAGCGCCGTGGGGGCGACAGGGAAAGTGAACACCGGGGAGCTGTTTTTT
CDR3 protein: CASSAVGATGKVNTGELFF

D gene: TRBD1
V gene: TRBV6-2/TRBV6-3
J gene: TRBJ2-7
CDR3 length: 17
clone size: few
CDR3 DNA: TGTGCCAGCAGTTACGACCCGAGACAGGGGGATACCTACGAGCAGTACTTC
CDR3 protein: CASSYDPRQGDTYEQYF

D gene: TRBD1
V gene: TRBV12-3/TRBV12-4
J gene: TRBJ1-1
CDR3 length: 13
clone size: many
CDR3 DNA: TGTGCCAGCAGGGACAGGGGACGCGCTGAAGCTTTCTTT
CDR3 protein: CASRDRGRAEAFF

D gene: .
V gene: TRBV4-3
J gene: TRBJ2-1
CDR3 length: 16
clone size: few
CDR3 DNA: TGCGCCAGCAGCCAAGCTCACCAGGGGGGCTACAATGAGCAGTTCTTC
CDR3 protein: CASSQAHQGGYNEQFF

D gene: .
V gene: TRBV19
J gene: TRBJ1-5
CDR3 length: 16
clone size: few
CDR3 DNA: TGTGCCAGTACCCTAAATGGAGGGGAGAGGAATCAGCCCCAGCATTTT
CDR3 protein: CASTLNGGERNQPQHF

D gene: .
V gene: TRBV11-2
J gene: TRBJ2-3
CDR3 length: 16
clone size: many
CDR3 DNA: TGTGCCAGCAGGTATACGGGCAGGACCAGCACAGATACGCAGTATTTT
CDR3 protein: CASRYTGRTSTDTQYF

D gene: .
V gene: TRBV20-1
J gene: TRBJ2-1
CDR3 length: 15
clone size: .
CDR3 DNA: TGCAGTGCTATGGGAGGCTTCCCGTTGGATAGGGAGCAGTTCTTC
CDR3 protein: CSAMGGFPLDREQFF

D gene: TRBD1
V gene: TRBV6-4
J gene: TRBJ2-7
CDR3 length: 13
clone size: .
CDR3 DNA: TGTGCCTGGCGAGACAGGGTAACGGACGAGCAGTACTTC
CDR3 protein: CAWRDRVTDEQYF

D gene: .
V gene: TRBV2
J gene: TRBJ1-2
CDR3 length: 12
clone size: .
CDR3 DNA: TGTGCCGGCAGTGGGACTTTCTATGGCTACACCTTC
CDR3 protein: CAGSGTFYGYTF

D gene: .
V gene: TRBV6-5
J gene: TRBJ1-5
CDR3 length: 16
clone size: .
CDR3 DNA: TGTGCCAGCAGTTCCCGGGACCTCTATAGCAATCAGCCCCAGCATTTT
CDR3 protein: CASSSRDLYSNQPQHF

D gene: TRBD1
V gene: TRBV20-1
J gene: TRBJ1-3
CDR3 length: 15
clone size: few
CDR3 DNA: TGCAGTGCTAGAGAACAGGGGTTCTCTGGAAACACCATATATTTT
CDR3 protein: CSAREQGFSGNTIYF

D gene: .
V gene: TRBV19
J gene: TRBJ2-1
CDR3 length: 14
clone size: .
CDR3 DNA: TGTGCCAGTCGGTTATCTACGGCCTACAATGAGCAGTTCTTC
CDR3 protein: CASRLSTAYNEQFF

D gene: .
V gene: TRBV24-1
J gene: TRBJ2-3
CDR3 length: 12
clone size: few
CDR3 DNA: TGTGCCACCAGTGATTTGCGAGATACGCAGTATTTT
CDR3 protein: CATSDLRDTQYF

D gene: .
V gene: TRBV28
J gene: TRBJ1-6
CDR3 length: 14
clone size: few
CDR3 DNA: TGTGCCAGCAGTTTAGGCGCAGAAGAATCACCCCTCCACTTT
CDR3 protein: CASSLGAEESPLHF

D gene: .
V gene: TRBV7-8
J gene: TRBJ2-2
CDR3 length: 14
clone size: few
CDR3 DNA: TGTGCCAGCAGCTTAGTCACGGACACCGGGGAGCTGTTTTTT
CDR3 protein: CASSLVTDTGELFF

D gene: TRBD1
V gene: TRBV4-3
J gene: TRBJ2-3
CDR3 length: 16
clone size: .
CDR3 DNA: TGCGCCAGCAGCCAACAGGACAGGGCTAGCACAGATACGCAGTATTTT
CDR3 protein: CASSQQDRASTDTQYF

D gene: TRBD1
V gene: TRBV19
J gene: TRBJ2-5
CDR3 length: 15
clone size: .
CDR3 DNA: TGTGCCAGTAGTTCAGGACAGGGTATCGGAGAGACCCAGTACTTC
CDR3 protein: CASSSGQGIGETQYF

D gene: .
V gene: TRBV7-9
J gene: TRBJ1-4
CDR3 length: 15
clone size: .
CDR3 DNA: TGTGCCAGCAGCTTAGGTCGGCAGGAAAATGAAAAACTGTTTTTT
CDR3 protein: CASSLGRQENEKLFF

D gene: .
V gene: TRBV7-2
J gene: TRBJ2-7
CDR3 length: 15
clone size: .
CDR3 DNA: TGTGCCAGCAGCTTCAGCGGGCTCGAGAACTACGAGCAGTACTTC
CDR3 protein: CASSFSGLENYEQYF

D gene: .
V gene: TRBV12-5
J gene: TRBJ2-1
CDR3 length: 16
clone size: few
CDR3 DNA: TGTGCTAGTGGACCTAGTAGCCTTCTCGGACTCGGTGAGCAGTTCTTC
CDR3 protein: CASGPSSLLGLGEQFF

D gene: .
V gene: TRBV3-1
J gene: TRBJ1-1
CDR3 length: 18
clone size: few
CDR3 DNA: TGTGCCAGCAGCCACGGGCAGGGCGTCCCAACATTGAACACTGAAGCTTTCTTT
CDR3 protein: CASSHGQGVPTLNTEAFF

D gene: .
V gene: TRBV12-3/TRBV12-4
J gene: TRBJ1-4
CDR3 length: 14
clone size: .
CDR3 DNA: TGTGCCAGCAGTCATGGGACCGCCCGCGAAAAACTGTTTTTT
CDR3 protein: CASSHGTAREKLFF

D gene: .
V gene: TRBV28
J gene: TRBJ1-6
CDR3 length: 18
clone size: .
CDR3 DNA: TGTGCCAGCAGTCCAAGGGGCCGGGTGGGGTATCGAAATTCACCCCTCCACTTT
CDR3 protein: CASSPRGRVGYRNSPLHF

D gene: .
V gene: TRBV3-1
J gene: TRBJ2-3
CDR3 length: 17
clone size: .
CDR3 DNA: TGTGCCAGCAGCCAAGGTCGAAGCGCCAGGTGGGGAGATACGCAGTATTTT
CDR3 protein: CASSQGRSARWGDTQYF